The sequence of this T cell receptor beta chain was determined in a study of T cell changes during pregnancy in multiple sclerosis. V lost 2 bases to trimming and J lost 5 bases; unmatched junction nucleotides: 15. CDR3 length: 17 residues. The V gene's germline CDR1 is GTSNPN and CDR2 SVGIG (reference sequence). The method was immunoSEQ multiplex PCR; TCRdb's version includes in-frame clones alone and lacks a portion of them. The sample lists tens of thousands of clones, around nine tenths occurring once. The TCR originated in a female donor with multiple sclerosis, enrolled in a pregnancy study. The chain joins TRBV30 to TRBJ1-1, with 9 positions matching TRBD1. This specimen consisted of CD8+ T cells from peripheral blood mononuclear cells, obtained before pregnancy. The chain's CDR3 is CAWSTGTGIMGRTEAFF. The CDR3 bases are TGTGCCTGGAGTACCGGGACAGGGATCATGGGTCGAACTGAAGCTTTCTTT.